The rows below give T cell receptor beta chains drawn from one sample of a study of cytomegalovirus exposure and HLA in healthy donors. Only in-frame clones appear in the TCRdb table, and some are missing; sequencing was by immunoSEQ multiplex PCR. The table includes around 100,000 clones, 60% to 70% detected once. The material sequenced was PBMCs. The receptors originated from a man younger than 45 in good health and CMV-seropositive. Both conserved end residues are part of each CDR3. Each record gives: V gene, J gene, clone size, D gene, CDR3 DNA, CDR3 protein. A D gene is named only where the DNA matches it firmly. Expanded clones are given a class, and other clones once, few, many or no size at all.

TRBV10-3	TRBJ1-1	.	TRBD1	TGTGCCATCAGTGTAGTATCCGGGACAGGGGGTAATGAAGCTTTCTTT	CAISVVSGTGGNEAFF
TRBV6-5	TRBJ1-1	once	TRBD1	TGTGCCAGCAGCGGGACAGGGGGCACTGAAGCTTTCTTT	CASSGTGGTEAFF
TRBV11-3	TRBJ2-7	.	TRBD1	TGTGCCAGCACAAATGGGGACAGCGAACTTCCAATGTACGAGCAGTACTTC	CASTNGDSELPMYEQYF
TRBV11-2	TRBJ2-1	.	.	TGTGCCAGCAGCTTATACAGTTACAATGAGCAGTTCTTC	CASSLYSYNEQFF
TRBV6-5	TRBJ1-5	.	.	TGTGCCAGCAGTTACCAAACCGAGGGGCCCCAGCATTTT	CASSYQTEGPQHF
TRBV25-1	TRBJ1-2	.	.	TGTGCCAGCAGTAAAGGAGGCTGGTATGGCTACACCTTC	CASSKGGWYGYTF
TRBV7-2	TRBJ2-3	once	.	TGTGCCAGCAGCAACCGGGAAACAGATATGCAGTATTTT	CASSNRETDMQYF
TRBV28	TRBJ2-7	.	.	TGTGCCAGCAGCCCCCCCGGGAGCTCCTACGAGCAGTACTTC	CASSPPGSSYEQYF
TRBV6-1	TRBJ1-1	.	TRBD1	TGTGCCACCTCGGGACAGTACAACACTGAAGCTTTCTTT	CATSGQYNTEAFF
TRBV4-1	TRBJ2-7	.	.	TGCGCCAGCAGCAACGAGATAAAACGGGGTTACGAGCAGTACTTC	CASSNEIKRGYEQYF
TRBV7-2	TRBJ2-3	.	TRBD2	TGTGCCAGCAGCACAACTAGCGGGGATACGCAGTATTTT	CASSTTSGDTQYF
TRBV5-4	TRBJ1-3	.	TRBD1	TGTGCCAGCAGCATTACAGGGGGCCTCACCATATATTTT	CASSITGGLTIYF
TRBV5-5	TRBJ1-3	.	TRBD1	TGTGCCAGCAGTCGGGACAGGGAGAGGGGAAACACCATATATTTT	CASSRDRERGNTIYF
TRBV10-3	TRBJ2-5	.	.	TGTGCCATCAGTGAGAATGGCAGGATAAAGGAAGAGACCCAGTACTTC	CAISENGRIKEETQYF
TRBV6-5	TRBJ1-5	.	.	TGTGCCAGCAGCGAATCGGGAGATTATCAGCCCCAGCATTTT	CASSESGDYQPQHF
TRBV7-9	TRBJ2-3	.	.	TGTGCCAGCAGCCCGATAAAGCTGGAGTCGGCAGATACGCAGTATTTT	CASSPIKLESADTQYF
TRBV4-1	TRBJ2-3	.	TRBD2	TGCGCCAGCAGCCAAGTCGGCGGGGGGAGCACAGATACGCAGTATTTT	CASSQVGGGSTDTQYF
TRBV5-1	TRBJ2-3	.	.	TGCGCCAGCAGCGATAACTTGTATACGCAGTATTTT	CASSDNLYTQYF
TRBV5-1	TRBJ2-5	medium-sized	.	TGCGCCAGCAGCTTCCCCGAGGGAGAGACCCAGTACTTC	CASSFPEGETQYF
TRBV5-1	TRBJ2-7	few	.	TGCGCCAGCAGCTTGGGGACACCCTACGAGCAGTACTTC	CASSLGTPYEQYF
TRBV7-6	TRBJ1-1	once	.	TGTGCCAGCAGCTCACTTCAGGGGACTGAAGCTTTCTTT	CASSSLQGTEAFF
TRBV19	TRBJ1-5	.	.	TGTGCCAGTATCCCCCAGGGTTATAGCAATCAGCCCCAGCATTTT	CASIPQGYSNQPQHF
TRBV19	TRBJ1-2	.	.	TGTGCCAGTAGTATCCACCAGACAATCCCCTGGGGCTACACCTTC	CASSIHQTIPWGYTF
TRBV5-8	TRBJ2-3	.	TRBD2	TGTGCCAGCAGCTTGGCGCTAGCGGGAAGCACAGATACGCAGTATTTT	CASSLALAGSTDTQYF
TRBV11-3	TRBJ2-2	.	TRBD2	TGTGCCAGCAGGAGCGGGGGGGCGGCCGGGGAGCTGTTTTTT	CASRSGGAAGELFF
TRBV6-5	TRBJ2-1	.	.	TGTGCCAGCAGTCCTCCAGGGGATGCTGACAATGAGCAGTTCTTC	CASSPPGDADNEQFF
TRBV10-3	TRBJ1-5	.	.	TGTGCCACAGGAGGAGGGGACAATCAGCCCCAGCATTTT	CATGGGDNQPQHF
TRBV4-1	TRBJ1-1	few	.	TGCGCCAGCAGCCAAGAAATCCAGGCCCTTGGGGAGGAGACTGAAGCTTTCTTT	CASSQEIQALGEETEAFF
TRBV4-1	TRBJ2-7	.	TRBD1	TGCGCCAGCAGCCCAGGACAGGGGGCAACCGAGCAGTACTTC	CASSPGQGATEQYF
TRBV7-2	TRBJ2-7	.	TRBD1	TGTGCCAGCAGCTTAGAAGCGCCGGGACAGGGCGCCTACGAGCAGTACTTC	CASSLEAPGQGAYEQYF
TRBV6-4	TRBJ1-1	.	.	TGTGCCAGCAGTGAAAACAGGAACACTGAAGCTTTCTTT	CASSENRNTEAFF
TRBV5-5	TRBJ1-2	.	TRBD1	TGTGCTAGCAGACGGACAGGGAACTATGGCTACACCTTC	CASRRTGNYGYTF
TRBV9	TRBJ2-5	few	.	TGTGCCAGCAGCGTAGACAGAACTTACCAAGAGACCCAGTACTTC	CASSVDRTYQETQYF
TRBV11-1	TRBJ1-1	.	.	TGTGCCAGCAGCTTTGAGACGTACTCCAGGGCTTTCTTT	CASSFETYSRAFF
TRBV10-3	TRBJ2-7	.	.	TGTGCCACATGGGAAGCAGGGACCTACGAGCAGTACTTC	CATWEAGTYEQYF
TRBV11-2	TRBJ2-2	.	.	TGTGCCAGCAGCTTTGGTGGGGGCCCCACCGGGGAGCTGTTTTTT	CASSFGGGPTGELFF
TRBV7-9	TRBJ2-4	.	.	TGTGCCAGCAGCTTTAATCCGGGGAAAAACATTCAGTACTTC	CASSFNPGKNIQYF
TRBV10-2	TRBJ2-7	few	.	TGCGCCAGCAGTGATCAACTGTACTACGAGCAGTACTTC	CASSDQLYYEQYF
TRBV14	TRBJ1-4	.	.	TGTGCCACCTCGGGTAAGCCCTTAAAAAAACTGTTTTTT	CATSGKPLKKLFF
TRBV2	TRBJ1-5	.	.	TGTGCCAGCAGTGGGGGGGGAGATAGCAATCAGCCCCAGCATTTT	CASSGGGDSNQPQHF
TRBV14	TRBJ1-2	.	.	TGTGCCAGCAGCCTCGTCCAGGGTTATAACTATGGCTACACCTTC	CASSLVQGYNYGYTF
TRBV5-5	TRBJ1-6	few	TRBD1	TGTGCCAGCAGCCCAGGACAGGGGTTTTCACCCCTCCACTTT	CASSPGQGFSPLHF
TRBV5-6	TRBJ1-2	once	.	TGTGCCAGCAGCTTGCCGGCGGCCTATGGCTACACCTTC	CASSLPAAYGYTF
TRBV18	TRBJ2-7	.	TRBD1	TGTGCCAGCTCACCGCAGGGGGTCGGGCACGAGCAGTACTTC	CASSPQGVGHEQYF
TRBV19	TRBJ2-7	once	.	TGTGCCAGTAGTAGTATAGAGGGGACATCCTACGAGCAGTACTTC	CASSSIEGTSYEQYF
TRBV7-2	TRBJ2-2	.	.	TGTGCCAGCAAAAGAGGCAGCACCACCGGGGAGCTGTTTTTT	CASKRGSTTGELFF
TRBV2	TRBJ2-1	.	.	TGTGCCAGCAGTGTTCTCGAGCTCAATGAGCAGTTCTTC	CASSVLELNEQFF
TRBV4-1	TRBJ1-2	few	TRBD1	TGCGCCAGCAGCCAGACCCGGGACAGCTCGATCGGCTACACCTTC	CASSQTRDSSIGYTF
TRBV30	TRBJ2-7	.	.	TGTGCCTGGAGTGGAATAGCGTCCTACGAGCAGTACTTC	CAWSGIASYEQYF